A single sample gave rise to the 22 T cell receptor beta chains below, sequenced in a study of blood T cell repertoires in COVID-19. The table came from immunoSEQ multiplex PCR; TCRdb's copy has only in-frame clones and leaves some out. This table has hundreds of thousands of clones, around nine tenths appearing once. What was sequenced was PBMCs or T cells enriched from blood (not recorded which). Receptor source: a woman between 40 and 50 years old who had recovered from COVID-19.

A few counts support this clone. The V call is TRBV9, the J call TRBJ2-1; D gene unclear. Trimming stripped 0 bases from V and 9 bases from J, with 10 bases between. This CDR3 is 13 amino acids long. CDR1 and CDR2 (germline): SGDLS, YYNGEE. CDR3 sequence reads: CASSVDSPGEQFF. CDR3 nucleotide sequence: TGTGCCAGCAGCGTAGACTCCCCGGGTGAGCAGTTCTTC. Full variable domain (outside the CDR3, taken from reference TRBV9 and TRBJ2-1): DSGVTQTPKHLITATGQRVTLRCSPRSGDLSVYWYQQSLDQGLQFLIQYYNGEERAKGNILERFSAQQFPDLHSELNLSSLELGDSALYFCASSVDSPGEQFFGPGTRLTVL.

The chain links TRBV7-2 to TRBJ2-1, with 7 positions matching TRBD1. Germline V gene sequence: CDR1 SGHTA, CDR2 FQGNSA. The CDR3 is 15 amino acids. Trimming removed 3 bases from V and 6 bases from J; junction bases left unmatched: 8. DNA for the CDR3: TGTGCCAGCAGCTTCAGACAGGGACCCTCCAATGAGCAGTTCTTC. As protein: CASSFRQGPSNEQFF.

The V gene is TRBV7-2, the J gene TRBJ2-4, with 11 bases that match TRBD1. CDR1 is SGHTA, CDR2 FQGNSA, per germline. The trim removed 5 bases at V and 3 bases at J, leaving 9 bases unmatched. This CDR3 spans 17 amino acids. CDR3 residues: CASSHGTGGTDKNIQYF. CDR3 coding DNA: TGTGCCAGCAGCCATGGGACAGGGGGAACGGACAAAAACATTCAGTACTTC.

This clone was detected ten times or more. The chain joins TRBV19 to TRBJ2-7; the match to TRBD2 covers 12 bases. This CDR3 contains 15 residues. V shed 5 bases and J 1 base; nucleotides not matched to a gene: 3. The germline V gene has CDR1 LNHDA and CDR2 SQIVND (reference sequence). CDR3 amino acids: CASSQTSGRSYEQYF. CDR3 DNA: TGTGCCAGTAGTCAGACTAGCGGGAGATCCTACGAGCAGTACTTC.

J is TRBJ2-7 and V is TRBV5-5, with no clear D. This CDR3 region has 13 residues. Trimming pared 4 bases from V and 0 bases from J, leaving 8 bases between. Germline V gives CDR1 SGHKS, CDR2 YYEKEE (reference sequence). The CDR3 nucleotides are TGTGCCAGCAGCGCCCCCAGCTCCTACGAGCAGTACTTC. This encodes CASSAPSSYEQYF.

The rearrangement links TRBV9 to TRBJ1-1, with 7 bases identical to TRBD1. Per the germline V gene, CDR1 is SGDLS and CDR2 is YYNGEE. CDR3 length equals 13 residues. Unmatched junction bases numbered 3, after V lost 4 bases and J lost 3 bases. As DNA, the CDR3 is TGTGCCAGCAGCAAAGGGACAGACACTGAAGCTTTCTTT. It specifies CASSKGTDTEAFF.

With respect to this clone: Sequence at one end of the junction differs from germline and may be a read error. The chain couples TRBV5-1 to TRBJ2-4, with 8 bases matching TRBD2. Germline lookup yields CDR1 SGHRS and CDR2 YFSETQ. There are 16 residues in the CDR3. The CDR3 loop reads CASTLGASAGVGIQYF. CDR3 coding DNA: TGCGCCAGCACCTTGGGGGCATCAGCGGGAGTTGGCATTCAGTACTTC.

The CDR3 sequence: CASKAGGRETQYF. The CDR3 DNA follows: TGTGCCAGTAAAGCGGGAGGAAGAGAGACCCAGTACTTC. The J gene is TRBJ2-5, the V gene TRBV19; the match to TRBD2 covers 9 bases. The CDR3 has 13 amino acids. The junction had 4 bases not matched to a gene; V was cut back by 7 bases and J by 4 bases. CDR1 and CDR2 from the germline V gene are LNHDA and SQIVND (reference sequence).

The V and J genes are TRBV18 and TRBJ2-5, with D perhaps TRBD1 (5 bases). CDR3 length: 15 residues. The germline CDR1 and CDR2 sequences are KGHSH and LQKENI. Trimming removed 1 base from V and 3 bases from J, with 12 bases in between. The CDR3 reads CASSPQNTREETQYF. The CDR3 DNA reads as TGTGCCAGCTCACCACAGAATACCAGGGAAGAGACCCAGTACTTC. The complete variable domain, with remaining parts taken from reference TRBV18 and TRBJ2-5, reads NAGVMQNPRHLVRRRGQEARLRCSPMKGHSHVYWYRQLPEEGLKFMVYLQKENIIDESGMPKERFSAEFPKEGPSILRIQQVVRGDSAAYFCASSPQNTREETQYFGPGTRLLVL.

This chain links TRBV4-3 with TRBJ2-1; 10 positions match TRBD2. This CDR3 is built from 18 residues. The germline V gene encodes CDR1 LGHNA and CDR2 YSLEER. Trimming took 0 bases from V and 4 from J; bases not matched to a gene: 9. CDR3 in amino acids: CASSQDRGASGGYNEQFF. As DNA, the CDR3 is TGCGCCAGCAGCCAAGATAGGGGGGCTAGCGGGGGATACAATGAGCAGTTCTTC.

The count of this clone is one. The CDR3 region has the DNA TGTGCCAGCAGTTATCGCAGGTCGTCCTACGAGCAGTACTTC. Translated, it gives CASSYRRSSYEQYF. The V gene is TRBV6-5, the J gene TRBJ2-7, with unresolved D. This CDR3 contains 14 residues. The V and J ends lost 3 bases and 1 base respectively, with 10 bases between them. Germline V lookup: CDR1 MNHEY, CDR2 SVGAGI.

V usage is TRBV14 and J usage is TRBJ2-4; D remains ambiguous. In germline, CDR1 is SGHDN, CDR2 FVKESK. Trimming removed 4 bases at V and 6 bases at J, with 10 bases between. The CDR3 is made up of 13 amino acids. The DNA of the CDR3 is TGTGCCAGCAGCCTTGGGCTCTTAAACATTCAGTACTTC. It specifies CASSLGLLNIQYF.

The chain links TRBV20-1 to TRBJ1-2; TRBD1 aligns across 7 bases. In germline, CDR1 is DFQATT, CDR2 SNEGSKA (reference sequence). This CDR3 contains 14 residues. After removal of 3 bases from V and 6 bases from J, the junction contained 10 bases not matched to a gene. The CDR3 reads CSASEIQGVNGYTF. The CDR3 DNA sequence: TGCAGTGCTAGTGAAATCCAGGGGGTCAATGGCTACACCTTC.

This clone was detected once. The gene calls are TRBV2 and TRBJ1-2; possibly TRBD1 for D (6 bases). Trimming cost V 0 bases and J 2 bases, with 7 bases left between them. From germline, CDR1 is SNHLY and CDR2 FYNNEI. There are 14 residues in the CDR3. DNA of the CDR3: TGTGCCAGCAGTGAAGCGCAGGGGAACTATGGCTACACCTTC. It yields the protein CASSEAQGNYGYTF. The entire variable domain, with the rest obtained from reference TRBV2 and TRBJ1-2, is as follows: EPEVTQTPSHQVTQMGQEVILRCVPISNHLYFYWYRQILGQKVEFLVSFYNNEISEKSEIFDDQFSVERPDGSNFTLKIRSTKLEDSAMYFCASSEAQGNYGYTFGSGTRLTVV.

V is TRBV27 and J is TRBJ2-1; a weak D match, TRBD1 (6 bases). CDR3 size: 15 residues. V was clipped by 5 bases and J by 7 bases, with 18 bases between them. The V gene's germline CDR1 is MNHEY and CDR2 SMNVEV (reference sequence). The CDR3 spells CASSQPGRQGNEQFF. CDR3 DNA: TGTGCCAGCAGTCAACCGGGACGCCAGGGGAATGAGCAGTTCTTC.

J is TRBJ2-2 and V is TRBV19; 10 positions agree with TRBD2. With 5 bases clipped from V and 6 bases from J, the junction kept 6 bases outside the gene matches. This CDR3 has 15 residues. Germline lookup yields CDR1 LNHDA and CDR2 SQIVND (reference sequence). Here the CDR3 DNA reads TGTGCCAGTAGTCAACCTAGCGGGAGATCCGGGGAGCTGTTTTTT. Encoded protein: CASSQPSGRSGELFF.

The chain employs TRBV27 and TRBJ2-6; possibly TRBD2 for D (5 bases). Germline loops: CDR1 MNHEY, CDR2 SMNVEV (reference sequence). The CDR3 totals 15 residues. Trimming stripped 5 bases from V and 2 bases from J, with 10 bases between. The DNA of the CDR3 is TGTGCCAGCAGTACTTGGGGAGCTGGGGCCAACGTCCTGACTTTC. Translated: CASSTWGAGANVLTF. Together with reference TRBV27 and TRBJ2-6, the CDR3 gives the full variable domain: EAQVTQNPRYLITVTGKKLTVTCSQNMNHEYMSWYRQDPGLGLRQIYYSMNVEVTDKGDVPEGYKVSRKEKRNFPLILESPSPNQTSLYFCASSTWGAGANVLTFGAGSRLTVL.

The chain couples TRBV18 to TRBJ2-3; possible D gene TRBD2, 6 bases. The CDR3 spans 16 residues. The V end lost 6 bases, the J end lost 1 base, and 17 bases lay between the germline ends. Germline V gene lookup returns CDR1 KGHSH and CDR2 LQKENI. The CDR3 bases are TGTGCCAGCTCCCTCAGGCCGGGAGAGGGCACAGATACGCAGTATTTT. This gives the protein CASSLRPGEGTDTQYF.

This clone was detected only once. CDR3 sequence: CASTSATGGNQPQHF. The CDR3 DNA reads as TGTGCCAGCACCTCAGCCACGGGAGGCAATCAGCCCCAGCATTTT. The chain recombines TRBV4-2 with TRBJ1-5; D ambiguous. Germline CDR1 and CDR2: LGHNA and YNFKEQ. V lost 7 bases and J lost 2, with 15 bases in between. The CDR3 loop spans 15 amino acids.

This clone has more than one count but fewer than ten. The chain couples TRBV6-2 or TRBV6-3 to TRBJ2-1; D might be TRBD2 (6 bases). Per the germline V gene, CDR1 is MNHEY and CDR2 is SVGEGT. The CDR3 contains 17 residues. Trimming left V 5 bases short and J 0 bases short, with 17 bases between. CDR3 DNA sequence: TGTGCCAGCAGTAATGGACTCCTAGCGAGCTCCTACAATGAGCAGTTCTTC. It specifies CASSNGLLASSYNEQFF.

The V gene is TRBV27, the J gene TRBJ2-1, with a possible D match to TRBD2 (6 bases). CDR3 size: 14 residues. The germline gives CDR1 MNHEY, CDR2 SMNVEV (reference sequence). Deletions cut 6 bases from V and 10 bases from J, with 19 bases between. The CDR3 region has the DNA TGTGCCAGCAGCCCGGTACCACTAGCACAAGAGCAGTTCTTC. As protein: CASSPVPLAQEQFF.

The V call is TRBV7-2, the J call TRBJ2-7, with 7 bases fitting TRBD1. Germline lookup yields CDR1 SGHTA and CDR2 FQGNSA. Unmatched junction bases numbered 8, after V lost 3 bases and J lost 3 bases. The CDR3 sequence is 15 residues long. The CDR3 loop reads CASSLTGYEVYEQYF. The CDR3 region has the DNA TGTGCCAGCAGCTTGACAGGGTATGAAGTCTACGAGCAGTACTTC.